This is a list of T cell receptor beta chains from one sample in a study of T cells after yellow fever vaccination. Using its own MiXCR run on the 5' RACE reads, TCRdb lists one record per CDR3 protein. This sample has roughly 320,000 distinct CDR3 sequences, with about 10% found just once. The sample was CD4+ T cells sorted from PBMCs, taken 45 days after the yellow fever booster vaccination. The source of these receptors is a man aged 18-30 years who received the YFV17D yellow fever vaccine. CDR3s include the opening cysteine and the closing phenylalanine or tryptophan. The order of the fields is CDR3 DNA, CDR3 protein, D gene, clone size, J gene, V gene. The D gene is left open where the match is weak. Not all rows give a size; the values are once, few, many and, for expanded clones, a class.

TGTGCCAGCAGCGCGGACAGCAGAGCTAGCACAGATACGCAGTATTTT	CASSADSRASTDTQYF	.	few	TRBJ2-3	TRBV9
TGCAGCGTTGATCCCGCGGGGGCCAGCGGGGATACGCAGTATTTT	CSVDPAGASGDTQYF	.	.	TRBJ2-3	TRBV29-1
TGTGCCAGCAGCCGCCTAGCGGGGGTAGCAGATACGCAGTATTTT	CASSRLAGVADTQYF	TRBD2	few	TRBJ2-3	TRBV7-9
TGTGCCAGCAGTGTGGACAGGAACTATGGCTACACCTTC	CASSVDRNYGYTF	TRBD1	many	TRBJ1-2	TRBV6-1
TGCGCCAGCAGCCCCAAGGCGGGGGGGGTGTCAGATACGCAGTATTTT	CASSPKAGGVSDTQYF	TRBD2	.	TRBJ2-3	TRBV5-1
TGTGCCAGCAGCTTAAGTGGCGGGGGTGGACAGACCCAGTACTTC	CASSLSGGGGQTQYF	TRBD2	few	TRBJ2-5	TRBV11-2
TGCAGTGCTAGTTCCCCCCGGACCGGGGAGCTGTTTTTT	CSASSPRTGELFF	.	.	TRBJ2-2	TRBV20-1
TGCAGTGCCGTGGGCCGAAGCGGGGCCCAGTACTTC	CSAVGRSGAQYF	TRBD2	.	TRBJ2-5	TRBV20-1
TGTGCCAGCAGCCCCGGGACTAGCGGGAACGGGGAGCTGTTTTTT	CASSPGTSGNGELFF	TRBD2	.	TRBJ2-2	TRBV7-3
TGCGCCAGCAGCGCTACTAGCGGGGGAAACATTCAGTACTTC	CASSATSGGNIQYF	TRBD2	many	TRBJ2-4	TRBV5-1
TGTGCCAGCTCCCCGGGGGGAGGAGCCTCCTACAATGAGCAGTTCTTC	CASSPGGGASYNEQFF	TRBD2	.	TRBJ2-1	TRBV7-9
TGTGCCAGCAGTGTACAGGGTTCTCGCTATGGCTACACCTTC	CASSVQGSRYGYTF	.	few	TRBJ1-2	TRBV25-1
TGTGCCAGCAGTCTCCAGCGGGGGGGCGGATACGAGCAGTACTTC	CASSLQRGGGYEQYF	TRBD2	.	TRBJ2-7	TRBV27
TGCGCCAGCAGCCAAGAGCGACAGGGCTTGGGGGAGACCCAGTACTTC	CASSQERQGLGETQYF	TRBD1	many	TRBJ2-5	TRBV4-1
TGTGCCAGCAGCTTGGCCGTCCTCCGGAGACAGACCACAGATACGCAGTATTTT	CASSLAVLRRQTTDTQYF	.	few	TRBJ2-3	TRBV5-5
TGCAGTGCTAGAGATCACCGGGGGGGCTACACCTTC	CSARDHRGGYTF	.	few	TRBJ1-2	TRBV20-1
TGCGCCAGCAGCCGGACCGGGACATACCAAGAGACCCAGTACTTC	CASSRTGTYQETQYF	.	.	TRBJ2-5	TRBV4-3
TGCGCCAGCAGCTTGGCCTCAGGGGGCGGTTCGGATGGCTACACCTTC	CASSLASGGGSDGYTF	TRBD1	few	TRBJ1-2	TRBV5-1
TGTGCCAGCAGGAATAACCTTTACGAGCAGTACTTC	CASRNNLYEQYF	.	.	TRBJ2-7	TRBV2
TGTGCCAGCAGCTTAGGTATCAGGGAGACCCAGTACTTC	CASSLGIRETQYF	.	few	TRBJ2-5	TRBV11-2
TGCGCCAGCAGCCAAGGGAGGGACTCTGGGGCCAACGTCCTGACTTTC	CASSQGRDSGANVLTF	.	few	TRBJ2-6	TRBV4-1
TGTGCCAGCAGCGGCCAGGGCCGGGAGACCCAGTACTTC	CASSGQGRETQYF	.	many	TRBJ2-5	TRBV9
TGTGCCAGCGCCAACGTGAGGGGAGCCGGGGATACGCAGTATTTT	CASANVRGAGDTQYF	.	few	TRBJ2-3	TRBV6-2/TRBV6-3